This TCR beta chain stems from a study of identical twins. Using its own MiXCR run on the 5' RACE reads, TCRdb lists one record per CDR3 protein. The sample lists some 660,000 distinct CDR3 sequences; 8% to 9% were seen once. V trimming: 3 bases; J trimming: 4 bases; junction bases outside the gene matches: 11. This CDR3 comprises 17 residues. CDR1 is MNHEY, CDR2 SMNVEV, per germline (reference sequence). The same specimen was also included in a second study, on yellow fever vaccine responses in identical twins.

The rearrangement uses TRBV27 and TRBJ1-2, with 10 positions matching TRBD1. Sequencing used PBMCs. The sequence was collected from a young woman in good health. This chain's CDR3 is CASSFLQTGGSFYGYTF. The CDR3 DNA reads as TGTGCCAGCAGTTTCCTACAGACAGGGGGCTCTTTCTATGGCTACACCTTC.